The 16 T cell receptor beta chains below were found in one sample sequenced in a study of CD8 T cells in ankylosing spondylitis. Each CDR3 protein gets one entry after TCRdb re-called the 5' RACE reads with MiXCR. The repertoire holds about 250,000 distinct CDR3 sequences, with roughly a third as singletons. Material for sequencing was blood, either unsorted or a sorted T cell fraction (not recorded which). The origin of the receptors is a male donor with ankylosing spondylitis or in good health (not recorded which).

This chain uses TRBV5-4 with TRBJ1-3; D unresolved. The V end was cut by 0 bases, the J end by 4 bases, with 5 bases between. CDR1 and CDR2 from the germline V gene are SGHNT and YYREEE (reference sequence). The CDR3 has 13 amino acids. The CDR3 loop is CASSLDLGNTIYF. The CDR3 DNA is TGTGCCAGCAGCTTGGATCTGGGAAACACCATATATTTT.

The chain combines TRBV20-1 with TRBJ2-3; 7 positions match TRBD2. CDR3 length: 13 amino acids. Germline V gives CDR1 DFQATT, CDR2 SNEGSKA (reference sequence). J was trimmed by 5 bases and V by 7 bases; bases with no gene match: 9. This CDR3 is CSGSGGRLDTQYF. DNA of the CDR3: TGCAGTGGGAGCGGCGGGAGATTAGATACGCAGTATTTT.

The rearrangement links TRBV21-1 to TRBJ1-4; TRBD1, the table's D call, lacks a check against the DNA. TRBV21-1 is marked as a pseudogene. This CDR3 has 18 residues. Written as DNA, the CDR3 is TGTGCCAGCAGCATAACCGGGACAGGGGGCTATTTCTATGAAAAACTGTTTTTT. Its protein product is CASSITGTGGYFYEKLFF.

The chain links TRBV10-3 to TRBJ2-7, with 9 bases identical to TRBD1. This CDR3 has 14 residues. The junction had 7 bases not matched to a gene; V was cut back by 4 bases and J by 6 bases. Per the germline V gene, CDR1 is ENHRY and CDR2 is SYGVKD. In DNA form, the CDR3 reads TGTGCCATCAGTGCCCGACAGGGGGAAGGCGAGCAGTACTTC. As protein: CAISARQGEGEQYF.

This chain links TRBV7-2 with TRBJ1-1; no firm D call. V gave up 3 bases and J gave up 5 bases, with 10 bases separating them. The germline V gene has CDR1 SGHTA and CDR2 FQGNSA. The CDR3 length is 13 residues. Written as DNA, the CDR3 is TGTGCCAGCAGCTTTTCTGTGGGAACTGAAGCTTTCTTT. Residues: CASSFSVGTEAFF.

This chain joins TRBV27 and TRBJ1-5; 9 bases fit TRBD1. With 6 bases clipped from V and 6 bases from J, the junction kept 6 bases outside the gene matches. CDR3 length equals 14 residues. Germline CDR1 and CDR2: MNHEY and SMNVEV (reference sequence). The CDR3 sequence: CASSLDRGGQPQHF. The CDR3 region has the DNA TGTGCCAGCAGCTTGGACAGGGGTGGTCAGCCCCAGCATTTT.

This clonotype was observed a few times. The chain carries TRBV20-1 and TRBJ1-2; D might be TRBD1 (5 bases). Per germline, CDR1 DFQATT and CDR2 SNEGSKA (reference sequence). The CDR3 is 14 amino acids. CDR3 sequence reads: CSATVRADGDGYTF. The CDR3 nucleotides are TGCAGCGCCACAGTCAGGGCCGACGGGGATGGCTACACCTTC.

This clonotype was picked up a small number of times. The chain carries TRBV12-3 or TRBV12-4 and TRBJ2-4; D is ambiguous. V shed 6 bases and J shed 3 bases, with 18 bases lying between them. The CDR3 is 16 residues long. The CDR3 sequence is CASSFRKGSFKNIQYF. The CDR3 DNA follows: TGTGCCAGCAGCTTTAGGAAAGGGTCCTTCAAAAACATTCAGTACTTC.

In its sample, this clonotype was seen once. V is TRBV5-4 and J is TRBJ2-2, with 7 bases lining up with TRBD1. The CDR3 length is 16 residues. Germline V gene sequence: CDR1 SGHNT, CDR2 YYREEE (reference sequence). After removal of 0 bases from V and 4 bases from J, the junction contained 6 bases not matched to a gene. CDR3 protein: CASSLGDRALTGELFF. The CDR3 DNA follows: TGTGCCAGCAGCTTGGGAGACAGGGCTCTCACCGGGGAGCTGTTTTTT.

This clonotype was observed a handful of times. Mismatch with germline at one junction end may stem from a read error. J is TRBJ1-1 and V is TRBV7-2, with D possibly TRBD1 on 5 matching bases. The CDR3 runs to 8 residues. CDR1 SGHTA and CDR2 FQGNSA come from the germline V gene. The CDR3 coding sequence is TGTGCCAGCAGCTTAGGGGGGTTT. Residues: CASSLGGF.

The CDR3 spells CASSLASLTGELFF. DNA of the CDR3: TGTGCCAGCAGCTTAGCTAGTCTGACCGGGGAGCTGTTTTTT. The V and J genes are TRBV7-8 and TRBJ2-2; D not certain. V was shortened by 0 bases and J by 5 bases, with 7 bases between the two germline ends. From germline, CDR1 is SGHVS and CDR2 FQNEAQ. The CDR3 spans 14 residues.

The J gene is TRBJ2-2, the V gene TRBV27, with TRBD1 matching 10 bases. This CDR3 has 14 residues. Germline trimming cut 5 bases from V and 5 bases from J; bases unmatched to any gene: 2. The V gene's germline CDR1 is MNHEY and CDR2 SMNVEV (reference sequence). The DNA of the CDR3 is TGTGCCAGCAGTCGGGACAGGGGTACCGGGGAGCTGTTTTTT. Translating gives CASSRDRGTGELFF.

This clonotype occurred a few times. The chain has TRBV7-7 and TRBJ2-5; 9 nucleotides match TRBD1. V was pared by 6 bases and J by 7 bases, with 9 bases of the junction left unmatched. There are 14 residues in the CDR3. Germline V CDR1 and CDR2: SSHAT, FNYEAQ (reference sequence). CDR3 nucleotide sequence: TGTGCCAGCAGTCCTAGACAGGGGGACGGGACCCAGTACTTC. Protein product: CASSPRQGDGTQYF.

This clonotype was seen only a few times. CDR3 loop: CASTWIAGGRGTGELFF. The CDR3 DNA is TGTGCCAGCACGTGGATAGCGGGGGGTCGCGGCACCGGGGAGCTGTTTTTT. This chain connects TRBV6-1 to TRBJ2-2; 10 positions match TRBD2. The germline CDR1 and CDR2 sequences are MNHNS and SASEGT. This CDR3 is 17 amino acids long. V was pared by 7 bases and J by 4 bases, with 12 bases of the junction left unmatched.

There are a few counts of this clonotype. The chain is built from TRBV15 and TRBJ2-3; unclear D gene. Per germline, CDR1 LNHNV and CDR2 YYDKDF (reference sequence). The germline V and J ends were trimmed by 5 bases and 2 bases, with 11 bases remaining between them. This CDR3 region has 14 residues. This chain's CDR3 is CATSRGVTTDTQYF. CDR3 DNA sequence: TGTGCCACCAGCCGTGGGGTTACCACAGATACGCAGTATTTT.

The chain combines TRBV3-1 with TRBJ2-7; no clear D. V was cut by 2 bases and J by 6 bases, with 5 bases left in between. The germline V gene has CDR1 LGHDT and CDR2 YNNKEL (reference sequence). This CDR3 comprises 11 residues. The CDR3 bases are TGTGCCAGCAGCCAAAAGGGCGAGCAGTACTTC. Amino acids: CASSQKGEQYF.